This is a list of T cell receptor beta chains from one sample in a study of blood T cell repertoires in COVID-19. The method was immunoSEQ multiplex PCR; TCRdb's version includes in-frame clones alone and lacks a portion of them. This table holds about 220,000 clones, roughly 80% found once. Sequenced: PBMCs or T cells enriched from blood (not recorded which). Source of these receptors: a woman between 35 and 50 years old with acute COVID-19. CDR3s include the opening cysteine and the closing phenylalanine or tryptophan. A D gene is named only where the DNA matches it firmly. The size entry is marked missing in some rows and otherwise reads once, few, many or a size class.

size,D,V,J,DNA,CDR3
-,TRBD1,TRBV7-9,TRBJ2-1,TGTGCCAGCAGCTCAGACAGGGGGGACTACAATGAGCAGTTCTTC,CASSSDRGDYNEQFF
few,-,TRBV10-1,TRBJ1-1,TGCGCCAGAGAAAGGGGAAAGGTTTCTGAAGCTTTCTTT,CARERGKVSEAFF
-,-,TRBV21-1,TRBJ1-4,TGTGCCAGCAGAGACAGGGGAGCAACTAATGAAAAACTGTTTTTT,CASRDRGATNEKLFF
once,TRBD1,TRBV19,TRBJ1-4,TGTGCCAGTAGTCCTCACAGGGGGAACGAAAAACTGTTTTTT,CASSPHRGNEKLFF
-,-,TRBV27,TRBJ2-2,TGTGCCAGCAGTTTATCATGGGGGGCCGGGGAGCTGTTTTTT,CASSLSWGAGELFF
-,-,TRBV28,TRBJ2-7,TGTGCCAGCAGACTGCAGGGTCTAAGCTCCTACGAGCAGTACTTC,CASRLQGLSSYEQYF
-,-,TRBV4-2,TRBJ2-1,TGTGCCAGCGGCCCGAGTGAGGCTAGTCCGGTCAATGAGCAGTTCTTC,CASGPSEASPVNEQFF
-,-,TRBV18,TRBJ1-3,TGTGCCAGCTCACCACAACCCGCCAGGACTTCTGGAAACACCATATATTTT,CASSPQPARTSGNTIYF
-,-,TRBV11-3,TRBJ2-2,TGTGCCAGCAGGGCGCCGGGGAACACCGGGGAGCTGTTTTTT,CASRAPGNTGELFF
-,TRBD2,TRBV27,TRBJ2-1,TGTGCCAGCAGTGTTAGCGGGAGTAGTTACAATGAGCAGTTCTTC,CASSVSGSSYNEQFF
-,TRBD1,TRBV5-4,TRBJ1-2,TGTGCCAGCAGCTCGGACAGGGGGCGTGGCTACACCTTC,CASSSDRGRGYTF
-,-,TRBV3-1/TRBV3-2,TRBJ2-1,TGTGCCAGCAGCCCGACTCTTTTCAATGAGCAGTTCTTC,CASSPTLFNEQFF
-,TRBD2,TRBV18,TRBJ2-7,TGTGCCAGCTCACCACCTATGACTAGCCGGGAGCAGTACTTC,CASSPPMTSREQYF
-,TRBD1,TRBV7-2,TRBJ2-2,TGTGCCAGCAGCTTAGGAGGGGGCATGGCCGGGGAGCTGTTTTTT,CASSLGGGMAGELFF
few,TRBD1,TRBV5-4,TRBJ1-4,TGTGCCAGCAGCGGGGACAGGGGTACTAATGAAAAACTGTTTTTT,CASSGDRGTNEKLFF
few,TRBD1,TRBV27,TRBJ1-1,TGTGCCAGCAGTATACAGGGGTTCGAGATCACTGAAGCTTTCTTT,CASSIQGFEITEAFF
-,TRBD1,TRBV15,TRBJ1-5,TGTGCCACCAGCAGAGGGGACAGGGATCAGCCCCAGCATTTT,CATSRGDRDQPQHF
many,-,TRBV6-5,TRBJ1-2,TGTGCCAGCAGTCAAAACCCCCAGGGGAACTATGGCTACACCTTC,CASSQNPQGNYGYTF
-,-,TRBV6-6,TRBJ1-5,TGTGCCAGCAGTAATACGAGGGTGGGGCAGCCCCAGCATTTT,CASSNTRVGQPQHF
-,-,TRBV6-5,TRBJ1-5,TGTGCCAGCAGTCGCCTTGGGGGGAACCAGCCCCAGCATTTT,CASSRLGGNQPQHF
-,-,TRBV7-7,TRBJ2-1,TGTGCCAGCAGCGATTACAGGGAAACCGAGCAGTTCTTC,CASSDYRETEQFF
-,TRBD1,TRBV2,TRBJ1-1,TGTGCCAGCTCCTATGGGACAGGGACCACTGAAGCTTTCTTT,CASSYGTGTTEAFF
-,-,TRBV7-6,TRBJ1-2,TGTGCCAGCAGCTTAAACAACTATAATGGCTACACCTTC,CASSLNNYNGYTF
-,-,TRBV15,TRBJ1-1,TGTGCCACCAGCAGAGATCGGGCAGGGCCGGCTTTCTTT,CATSRDRAGPAFF
once,TRBD1,TRBV28,TRBJ1-1,TGTGCCAGCAGTGGGACAGCGGATGGGTTTGCTGAAGCTTTCTTT,CASSGTADGFAEAFF
-,-,TRBV11-2,TRBJ1-4,TGTGCCAGCAGCAACTCGATGGGAGGAGAGGAAAAACTGTTTTTT,CASSNSMGGEEKLFF
-,-,TRBV5-8,TRBJ1-6,TGTGCCAGCAGCCCTGGTTTGAGGTCCCTCCACTTT,CASSPGLRSLHF
-,-,TRBV18,TRBJ2-7,TGTGCCAGCTCACCCTCATGGGACAACTCCTACGAGCAGTACTTC,CASSPSWDNSYEQYF
-,-,TRBV7-2,TRBJ2-3,TGTGCCAGCAGCTTAGCGCCCGTTACAGTAGCTGGCGGGGTTACGCAGTATTTT,CASSLAPVTVAGGVTQYF
-,TRBD2,TRBV4-1,TRBJ2-2,TGCGCCAGCAGCCAAGTCACTAGCGGGAGTAACGTTGCCGGGGAGCTGTTTTTT,CASSQVTSGSNVAGELFF
few,TRBD1,TRBV9,TRBJ2-3,TGTGCCAGCAGCGTAGGGGGACAGGGGCCCACAGATACGCAGTATTTT,CASSVGGQGPTDTQYF
-,TRBD2,TRBV5-1,TRBJ2-1,TGCGCCAGCAGCCGGGAGGCAGCAGGCAATGAGCAGTTCTTC,CASSREAAGNEQFF
-,-,TRBV29-1,TRBJ1-2,TGCAGCGTCCCCGCTAGGGAGGAAGGCTACACCTTC,CSVPAREEGYTF
-,TRBD1,TRBV4-2,TRBJ1-4,TGTGCCAGCAGCCGTGGACAGGGGCGGAGAGAAAAACTGTTTTTT,CASSRGQGRREKLFF
-,-,TRBV27,TRBJ1-1,TGTGCCAGCAGACGGGCCAGCGGGGAAACTGAAGCTTTCTTT,CASRRASGETEAFF
-,-,TRBV3-1/TRBV3-2,TRBJ1-5,TGTGCCAGCAGCCAGGGGGCAGGGGAGAATCAGCCCCAGCATTTT,CASSQGAGENQPQHF
-,TRBD2,TRBV7-6,TRBJ2-3,TGTGCCAGCAGCTTAGCCGGACTAGCTGACGCCGAGAGTAAAGATACGCAGTATTTT,CASSLAGLADAESKDTQYF
once,-,TRBV18,TRBJ1-1,TGTGCCAGCTCACCGTCTACGGGGACTGAAGCTTTCTTT,CASSPSTGTEAFF
-,TRBD1,TRBV28,TRBJ1-2,TGTGCCAGCAGTACAGGGGTCGGCTACACCTTC,CASSTGVGYTF
-,-,TRBV7-2,TRBJ1-1,TGTGCCAGCAGCCCGGGATTTATGAACACTGAAGCTTTCTTT,CASSPGFMNTEAFF
few,-,TRBV6-5,TRBJ1-3,TGTGCCAGCAGCCGGGGGAGAACGGGAAACACCATATATTTT,CASSRGRTGNTIYF
few,TRBD2,TRBV10-1,TRBJ2-7,TGCGCCAGCAGTGAAGCGGGAAACTCCTACGAGCAGTACTTC,CASSEAGNSYEQYF
-,-,TRBV27,TRBJ1-1,TGTGCCAGCAGTTTGGGCCCCCGGCAGGGGAACACTGAAGCTTTCTTT,CASSLGPRQGNTEAFF
once,-,TRBV2,TRBJ1-5,TGTGCCAGCACCTTAGGCGGCAGGGGCAATCAGCCCCAGCATTTT,CASTLGGRGNQPQHF
-,TRBD2,TRBV11-2,TRBJ2-1,TGTGCCAGCAGTTCAGCGGGAGGGCCGAGGTATGAGCAGTTCTTC,CASSSAGGPRYEQFF
-,TRBD2,TRBV19,TRBJ2-4,TGTGCCAGTAGTATATGGGCTAGCGGGGAAAACATTCAGTACTTC,CASSIWASGENIQYF
-,TRBD1,TRBV25-1,TRBJ1-2,TGTGCCAGCAGTGAATCCCCGACAGGGCGGGATGGCTACACCTTC,CASSESPTGRDGYTF
-,-,TRBV20-1,TRBJ2-4,TGCAGTGCTAGTGGTGGAGTCGGCGAAGGAGCCAAAAACATTCAGTACTTC,CSASGGVGEGAKNIQYF
-,TRBD2,TRBV19,TRBJ2-1,TGTGCCAGTAGTCCCCGGCGACTAGCAGTTAGCTCCTACAATGAGCAGTTCTTC,CASSPRRLAVSSYNEQFF
once,TRBD1,TRBV3-1/TRBV3-2,TRBJ1-1,TGTGCCAGCACTACGGGGACAGACTTGAACACTGAAGCTTTCTTT,CASTTGTDLNTEAFF
-,TRBD1,TRBV4-2,TRBJ2-3,TGTGCCAGCAGCCAAGATTGGACAGGGCACACAGATACGCAGTATTTT,CASSQDWTGHTDTQYF
once,-,TRBV7-2,TRBJ2-1,TGTGCCAGCAGCTCGGGGGTAGGGCAGTTCTTC,CASSSGVGQFF
-,TRBD1,TRBV2,TRBJ1-2,TGTGCCAGCAGTGACACAGGGGGGTATGGCTACACCTTC,CASSDTGGYGYTF